This paragraph covers one T cell receptor beta chain sequence. Its antigen remains unknown. The entry originates in a study of cytomegalovirus exposure and HLA in healthy donors. Study background: The 130 or so validation repertoires, a later analysis reported, used the same platform as the approximately 730 repertoires from the first cohort.

The CDR3 loop spans 13 amino acids. Germline-derived CDR1 and CDR2 are SQVTM and ANQGSEA. The V segment lost 6 bases and the J segment 1 base; nucleotides outside the gene matches: 1. The table came from immunoSEQ multiplex PCR; TCRdb's copy has only in-frame clones and leaves some out. This sample has about 56,000 clones, with around nine tenths found just once. Study-level points and caveats: Cytomegalovirus association was assigned to approximately 160 TCR beta chains.

The clonotype was recovered from a man aged 18 to 29 in good health and CMV-seronegative. Sequences were obtained from PBMCs. The chain carries TRBV29-1 and TRBJ2-2; 8 nucleotides agree with TRBD1. The CDR3 DNA reads as TGCAGCGTCGACAGGGGGAACACCGGGGAGCTGTTTTTT. It is translated as CSVDRGNTGELFF.